The 29 T cell receptor beta chains below were found in one sample sequenced in a study of cytomegalovirus exposure and HLA in healthy donors. The data were produced by immunoSEQ multiplex PCR, yet TCRdb's version contains in-frame clones alone and is incomplete. The sample records over 250,000 clones, about nine tenths being singletons. The sample was PBMCs. The receptor source for this set is a woman aged 25 to 45 in good health and CMV-seropositive.

This chain joins TRBV5-6 and TRBJ1-1; D perhaps matches TRBD1 (5 bases). Germline V CDR1 and CDR2: SGHDT, YYEEEE. V dropped 1 base and J dropped 6 bases, with 22 bases sitting between them. This CDR3 comprises 17 residues. This chain's CDR3 is CASSLRAGGHWDPEAFF. The CDR3 DNA reads as TGTGCCAGCAGCTTGAGGGCAGGCGGACACTGGGACCCTGAAGCTTTCTTT.

The chain has TRBV15 and TRBJ2-7; 12 positions match TRBD1. The germline CDR1 and CDR2 sequences are LNHNV and YYDKDF (reference sequence). The V segment lost 3 bases and the J segment 6 bases; nucleotides outside the gene matches: 3. CDR3 size: 14 residues. In nucleotides, the CDR3 is TGTGCCACCAGCAGCGGGACAGGGGGCATCGAGCAGTACTTC. As protein: CATSSGTGGIEQYF. The full variable domain, in which reference TRBV15 and TRBJ2-7 provide the parts outside the CDR3, is DAMVIQNPRYQVTQFGKPVTLSCSQTLNHNVMYWYQQKSSQAPKLLFHYYDKDFNNEADTPDNFQSRRPNTSFCFLDIRSPGLGDTAMYLCATSSGTGGIEQYFGPGTRLTVT.

The chain uses TRBV10-2 and TRBJ2-2; D remains unclear. CDR1 and CDR2 (germline): WSHSY, SAAADI. This CDR3 has 12 residues. The V end was cut by 4 bases, the J end by 6 bases, with 6 bases between. Here the CDR3 reads CASSVAAGELFF. DNA of the CDR3: TGCGCCAGCAGTGTTGCGGCCGGGGAGCTGTTTTTT.

This clone was recorded only once. The chain employs TRBV6-1 and TRBJ2-1; D perhaps matches TRBD1 (5 bases). Per germline, CDR1 MNHNS and CDR2 SASEGT. This CDR3 has 13 amino acids. With 4 bases removed from V and 9 bases from J, the gap between germline ends came to 13 bases. In DNA, the CDR3 is TGTGCCAGCAGTGCTAATAGGGGTGGTGAGCAGTTCTTC. Translation gives CASSANRGGEQFF.

The rearrangement joins TRBV18 to TRBJ2-7, with TRBD1 identical over 12 bases. Germline V gene lookup returns CDR1 KGHSH and CDR2 LQKENI. Germline trimming cut 3 bases from V and 5 bases from J; bases unmatched to any gene: 5. The CDR3 spans 15 residues. This CDR3 reads CASSPGQGAKDEQYF. DNA for the CDR3: TGTGCCAGCTCACCGGGACAGGGGGCGAAGGACGAGCAGTACTTC.

The rearrangement links TRBV28 to TRBJ2-5; maybe TRBD1 (5 bases). V gave up 6 bases and J gave up 5 bases, with 19 bases separating them. Germline loops: CDR1 MDHEN, CDR2 SYDVKM. The CDR3 totals 15 residues. The chain's CDR3 is CASSKPPDRRETQYF. The DNA of the CDR3 is TGTGCCAGCAGCAAACCTCCCGACAGAAGGGAGACCCAGTACTTC.

The chain uses TRBV7-2 and TRBJ2-5; tentatively, D is TRBD1 (6 bases). V was trimmed by 4 bases and J by 7 bases, leaving 13 bases between them. This CDR3 comprises 13 residues. The germline gives CDR1 SGHTA, CDR2 FQGNSA. In DNA, the CDR3 is TGTGCCAGCAGCTACCGACAGGACGGGACCCAGTACTTC. This encodes CASSYRQDGTQYF.

The chain carries TRBV15 and TRBJ1-5; D call uncertain. This CDR3 has 14 residues. Germline V CDR1 and CDR2: LNHNV, YYDKDF (reference sequence). Trimming left V 0 bases short and J 3 bases short, with 6 bases between. The CDR3 is CATSRDYNNQPQHF. CDR3 DNA: TGTGCCACCAGCAGAGATTATAACAATCAGCCCCAGCATTTT.

The chain carries TRBV9 and TRBJ2-7; 10 positions agree with TRBD2. Germline V gene sequence: CDR1 SGDLS, CDR2 YYNGEE. The CDR3 runs 16 residues. V shed 4 bases, J shed 9 bases, and the junction held 16 bases outside the gene matches. CDR3 sequence reads: CASSYQRGGPTSGQYF. CDR3 sequence (DNA): TGTGCCAGCAGCTATCAGCGGGGGGGACCTACGAGCGGGCAGTACTTC.

This clone was seen a handful of times. J is TRBJ2-7 and V is TRBV4-3, with D hard to call. The CDR3 runs to 13 residues. Between the trimmed V and J ends, which lost 0 bases and 4 bases, there was a span of 7 bases. The V gene's germline CDR1 is LGHNA and CDR2 YSLEER. Written as DNA, the CDR3 is TGCGCCAGCAGCCAAGAGGCTGGGTACGAGCAGTACTTC. It codes for CASSQEAGYEQYF.

The chain has TRBV5-1 and TRBJ2-2; D unresolved. Germline V gene lookup returns CDR1 SGHRS and CDR2 YFSETQ. The CDR3 extends over 12 amino acids. V shed 7 bases and J shed 2 bases, with 6 bases lying between them. Written as DNA, the CDR3 is TGCGCCAGCGTAACAAACACCGGGGAGCTGTTTTTT. This encodes CASVTNTGELFF.

The genes are TRBV4-1 and TRBJ2-7; D is possibly TRBD2 (6 bases). Trimming pared 0 bases from V and 2 bases from J, leaving 11 bases between. Germline V CDR1 and CDR2: MGHRA, YSYEKL. There are 15 residues in the CDR3. As DNA, the CDR3 is TGCGCCAGCAGCCAAGATCACCTAGCGACCTACGAGCAGTACTTC. Its protein product is CASSQDHLATYEQYF.

This sequence joins TRBV9 and TRBJ2-1; TRBD2 matches at 10 bases. From germline, CDR1 is SGDLS and CDR2 YYNGEE. The CDR3 covers 16 residues. The V and J ends lost 3 bases and 5 bases, in that order; junction bases with no gene match: 8. The CDR3 region has the DNA TGTGCCAGCAGCGCGACTCTAGCGGGAGTGGACAATGAGCAGTTCTTC. It specifies CASSATLAGVDNEQFF.

The chain uses TRBV27 and TRBJ1-2; TRBD1 aligns across 8 bases. Looked up from germline, CDR1 is MNHEY and CDR2 is SMNVEV (reference sequence). The CDR3 length is 18 residues. V gave up 3 bases and J gave up 5 bases; unmatched junction bases: 17. As DNA, the CDR3 is TGTGCCAGCAGTTTGGAGATGACAGGGGCCCTCGGAGGGTATGGCTACACCTTC. Protein product: CASSLEMTGALGGYGYTF.

The rearrangement links TRBV7-3 to TRBJ1-2, with D unclear. Germline assignment: CDR1 SGHTA and CDR2 FQGTGA. This CDR3 is 13 amino acids long. Trimming pared 2 bases from V and 6 bases from J, leaving 10 bases between. CDR3 DNA: TGTGCCAGCAGCTTATTCGGCGCGGATGGCTACACCTTC. This translates into CASSLFGADGYTF.

The rearrangement links TRBV4-3 to TRBJ1-5; a possible D gene is TRBD1 (6 bases). Germline V gene sequence: CDR1 LGHNA, CDR2 YSLEER. Trimming took off 2 bases at V and 0 bases at J, with 8 bases between the two ends. The CDR3 totals 15 residues. CDR3 in DNA: TGCGCCAGCAGCCAAACGGACAGTAGCAATCAGCCCCAGCATTTT. It codes for CASSQTDSSNQPQHF.

The CDR3 here is CASSFTLDNEQFF. CDR3 DNA sequence: TGCGCCAGCAGCTTCACCCTTGACAATGAGCAGTTCTTC. V and J are TRBV4-3 and TRBJ2-1; D is uncertain. The V end lost 5 bases, the J end lost 5 bases, and 10 bases lay between the germline ends. Germline V CDR1 and CDR2: LGHNA, YSLEER. The length of the CDR3 is 13 residues.

The chain combines TRBV30 with TRBJ2-2; 7 bases agree with TRBD1. The CDR3 has 13 residues. With 6 bases clipped from V and 0 bases from J, the junction kept 1 base outside the gene matches. Germline CDR1 reads GTSNPN; CDR2 reads SVGIG (reference sequence). The CDR3 sequence is CACDRANTGELFF. The CDR3 DNA reads TGTGCCTGTGACAGGGCGAACACCGGGGAGCTGTTTTTT.

The chain carries TRBV6-1 and TRBJ2-6, with TRBD1 matching over 9 bases. CDR1 and CDR2 (germline): MNHNS, SASEGT. With 0 bases clipped from V and 6 bases from J, the junction kept 9 bases outside the gene matches. The CDR3 has 18 amino acids. The CDR3 DNA reads TGTGCCAGCAGTGAAGCGCCCTTCCGGACAGGGGCGGCCAACGTCCTGACTTTC. Translation gives CASSEAPFRTGAANVLTF.

The chain has TRBV10-3 and TRBJ2-2, with D hard to call. Germline V gene sequence: CDR1 ENHRY, CDR2 SYGVKD. V lost 2 bases and J lost 2, with 9 bases in between. The CDR3 length is 15 residues. The CDR3 DNA follows: TGTGCCATCAGTGAGAGGCCGATAAACACCGGGGAGCTGTTTTTT. It codes for CAISERPINTGELFF.

V and J are TRBV27 and TRBJ2-1; TRBD1 matches 9 bases. The CDR3 is 14 amino acids. Germline V gene sequence: CDR1 MNHEY, CDR2 SMNVEV (reference sequence). V lost 6 bases to trimming and J lost 5 bases; unmatched junction nucleotides: 5. CDR3 sequence: CASSWDRVDNEQFF. As DNA, the CDR3 is TGTGCCAGCAGCTGGGACAGGGTTGACAATGAGCAGTTCTTC.

The CDR3 loop reads CASSYNGPVATEAFF. CDR3 nucleotide sequence: TGTGCCAGCAGTTACAACGGCCCCGTCGCCACTGAAGCTTTCTTT. V usage is TRBV6-5 and J usage is TRBJ1-1; D gene ambiguous. Trimming pared 2 bases from V and 4 bases from J, leaving 14 bases between. Germline V gene data show CDR1 as MNHEY and CDR2 as SVGAGI. The CDR3 covers 15 residues.

This clone was observed once. This chain uses TRBV7-2 with TRBJ2-7; D is tentatively TRBD1 or TRBD2 (5 bases each). V lost 5 bases, J lost 2 bases, and 19 bases lay in between. Per the germline V gene, CDR1 is SGHTA and CDR2 is FQGNSA. The CDR3 runs to 16 residues. CDR3 loop: CASSPQPPGRAYEQYF. CDR3 bases: TGTGCCAGCAGCCCCCAGCCCCCGGGACGCGCCTACGAGCAGTACTTC.

The chain combines TRBV7-8 with TRBJ2-7; 7 nucleotides agree with TRBD1. This CDR3 is built from 14 residues. V lost 3 bases and J lost 2; bases outside the gene matches: 4. Germline V gene data show CDR1 as SGHVS and CDR2 as FQNEAQ. CDR3 loop: CASSLFTGAYEQYF. CDR3 bases: TGTGCCAGCAGCTTGTTCACAGGGGCCTACGAGCAGTACTTC.

The chain is built from TRBV25-1 and TRBJ2-3; 8 bases align to TRBD1. The V gene end was trimmed by 4 bases and the J gene end by 1 base; junction bases not matched to a gene: 4. Germline V gives CDR1 MGHDK, CDR2 SYGVNS. The CDR3 totals 15 residues. The CDR3 DNA is TGTGCCAGCAGTGTATCAGGGGGCCGCACAGATACGCAGTATTTT. It codes for CASSVSGGRTDTQYF.

The chain carries TRBV27 and TRBJ1-4; 8 nucleotides align to TRBD1. The germline V gene has CDR1 MNHEY and CDR2 SMNVEV (reference sequence). J gave up 4 bases and V 0 bases, and 4 bases lay outside the gene matches. CDR3 length: 16 residues. The CDR3: CASSLSRGLGNEKLFF. The CDR3 DNA reads as TGTGCCAGCAGTTTATCCAGGGGGCTCGGTAATGAAAAACTGTTTTTT.

The chain links TRBV6-1 to TRBJ1-1, with D maybe TRBD1 (5 bases). This CDR3 spans 16 amino acids. The V and J ends lost 1 base and 10 bases respectively, with 22 bases between them. Germline loops: CDR1 MNHNS, CDR2 SASEGT. The DNA for the CDR3 is TGTGCCAGCAGTGAAGAGGGGCTTGGGGGTCTGGCGGCAGCTTTCTTT. This translates into CASSEEGLGGLAAAFF.

This rearrangement joins TRBV5-1 to TRBJ2-5; 15 bases are a match to TRBD2. The CDR3 sequence is 16 residues long. Germline CDR1 is SGHRS and CDR2 is YFSETQ. V trimming: 4 bases; J trimming: 5 bases; junction bases outside the gene matches: 6. The CDR3 here is CASSLGLAGGLETQYF. The CDR3 nucleotides are TGCGCCAGCAGCCTCGGACTAGCGGGGGGGCTGGAGACCCAGTACTTC.

The chain couples TRBV6-6 to TRBJ2-7, with TRBD1 matching 7 bases. After removal of 6 bases from V and 6 bases from J, the junction contained 11 bases not matched to a gene. The CDR3 covers 14 residues. Looked up from germline, CDR1 is MNHNY and CDR2 is SVGAGI (reference sequence). The CDR3 region has the DNA TGTGCCAGCAGCCCGGGCCCGGGGACAGCCGAGCAGTACTTC. This gives the protein CASSPGPGTAEQYF.